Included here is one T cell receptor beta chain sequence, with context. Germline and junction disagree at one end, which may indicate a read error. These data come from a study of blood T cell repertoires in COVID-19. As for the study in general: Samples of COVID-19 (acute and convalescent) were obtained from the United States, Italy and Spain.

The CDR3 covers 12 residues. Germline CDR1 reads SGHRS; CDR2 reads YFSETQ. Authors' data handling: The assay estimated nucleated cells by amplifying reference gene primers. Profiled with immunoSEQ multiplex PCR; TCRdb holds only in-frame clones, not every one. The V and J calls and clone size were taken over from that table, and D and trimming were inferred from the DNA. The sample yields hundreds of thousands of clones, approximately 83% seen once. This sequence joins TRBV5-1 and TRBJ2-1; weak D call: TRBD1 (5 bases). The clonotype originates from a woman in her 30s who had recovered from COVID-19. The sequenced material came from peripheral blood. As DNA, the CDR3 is TGCGCCAGCAACGCCTATGACACAGGCCAAATCTTC. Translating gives CASNAYDTGQIF.